The rows below give T cell receptor beta chains drawn from one sample of a study of T cell changes during pregnancy in multiple sclerosis. Sequencing was performed with immunoSEQ multiplex PCR; in TCRdb, only in-frame clones are kept and a portion is missing. The sample comprises 70,000 to 80,000 clones, over 85% of which are singletons, and approximately 3.3% rests with the top ten. The material sequenced was peripheral blood, taken after pregnancy. The receptors derive from a female donor in good health, enrolled as a control in a pregnancy study. CDR3s include the opening cysteine and the closing phenylalanine or tryptophan. A D gene is named only where the DNA matches it firmly. Size is omitted from some rows. Given values are once, few, many or a class for expanded clones.

>once|TRBJ2-7|TRBD2|TRBV18
CASSRRTSDSYEQYF
TGTGCCAGCTCACGACGGACTAGCGACTCCTACGAGCAGTACTTC
>-|TRBJ2-1|TRBD2|TRBV11-1
CASSSRGAGNQFF
TGTGCCAGCAGCTCGCGGGGGGCGGGTAACCAGTTCTTC
>-|TRBJ2-4|TRBD1|TRBV29-1
CSVGTTKGQVNIQYF
TGCAGCGTTGGCACCACCAAGGGACAGGTGAACATTCAGTACTTC
>-|TRBJ2-1|-|TRBV12-5
CASVGGLNNEQFF
TGTGCTAGTGTGGGGGGTCTCAACAATGAGCAGTTCTTC
>once|TRBJ2-1|-|TRBV18
CASSPPQFSYNEQFF
TGTGCCAGCTCACCACCCCAATTCTCCTACAATGAGCAGTTCTTC
>-|TRBJ1-4|-|TRBV27
CASRYGGATNEKLFF
TGTGCCAGTCGATATGGGGGGGCAACTAATGAAAAACTGTTTTTT
>-|TRBJ2-7|TRBD1|TRBV28
CASIDRGRHEQYF
TGTGCCAGCATTGACAGGGGGAGGCACGAGCAGTACTTC
>-|TRBJ2-2|-|TRBV9
CASSVEPDNPNTGELFF
TGTGCCAGCAGCGTAGAGCCAGACAACCCGAACACCGGGGAGCTGTTTTTT
>-|TRBJ1-1|-|TRBV28
CASSLGASTEAFF
TGTGCCAGCAGTTTGGGGGCGAGCACTGAAGCTTTCTTT
>-|TRBJ2-1|-|TRBV4-3
CASSLSEGGSYNEQFF
TGCGCCAGCAGCCTTTCCGAGGGGGGGTCCTACAATGAGCAGTTCTTC
>-|TRBJ1-2|TRBD1|TRBV25-1
CASSEGQGRRYGYTF
TGTGCCAGCAGTGAGGGACAGGGGCGGCGTTATGGCTACACCTTC
>once|TRBJ2-7|TRBD2|TRBV7-2
CASRGVSGRGGTYEQYF
TGTGCCAGCAGAGGAGTCAGCGGGAGGGGAGGGACCTACGAGCAGTACTTC
>-|TRBJ1-1|-|TRBV11-2
CASSLNRVLTEAFF
TGTGCCAGCAGCTTAAACAGGGTCTTGACTGAAGCTTTCTTT
>-|TRBJ2-1|TRBD2|TRBV30
CAWIGLARTDEQFF
TGTGCCTGGATTGGACTAGCAAGAACGGATGAGCAGTTCTTC
>-|TRBJ2-3|-|TRBV2
CASRTRRLNADTQYF
TGTGCCAGCAGGACACGAAGATTAAATGCAGATACGCAGTATTTT
>-|TRBJ1-2|TRBD1|TRBV27
CASSPSDREGYTF
TGTGCCAGCAGTCCCTCGGACAGGGAAGGCTACACCTTC
>-|TRBJ2-1|TRBD1|TRBV5-1
CASSSTGYNEQFF
TGCGCCAGCAGCTCGACAGGGTACAATGAGCAGTTCTTC
>-|TRBJ2-1|-|TRBV28
CASSFGLASNEQFF
TGTGCCAGCAGTTTCGGGCTAGCCAGCAATGAGCAGTTCTTC